These 4 T cell receptor beta chains originate from one sample sequenced in a study of T cells in Graves' hyperthyroidism and ophthalmopathy. Amplified TCR beta CDR3 regions derived from RNA transcripts. Researchers ran a first-round RT-PCR on the TCR CDR3 using the HTBI primer set. In TCRdb, the multiplex PCR reads were re-called with MiXCR into one record per CDR3 protein. The sample has around 690,000 distinct CDR3 sequences; approximately 15% are singletons. Source material: blood. These receptors all stem from a man aged 50 to 59 with Graves' hyperthyroidism.

The chain combines TRBV7-9 with TRBJ2-1; possible D gene TRBD2, 6 bases. Germline V gene sequence: CDR1 SEHNR, CDR2 FQNEAQ (reference sequence). V shed 8 bases and J shed 1 base, with 15 bases lying between them. This CDR3 region has 15 residues. The CDR3 loop reads CASGSGARSYNEQFF. The CDR3, as DNA: TGTGCCAGCGGATCGGGAGCCCGTTCCTACAATGAGCAGTTCTTC.

This clonotype has at least ten counts. The chain combines TRBV30 with TRBJ1-1; unclear D gene. There are 12 residues in the CDR3. Germline V gene sequence: CDR1 GTSNPN, CDR2 SVGIG (reference sequence). Trimming took 0 bases from V and 6 from J, leaving 8 bases between them. DNA of the CDR3: TGTGCCTGGAGTGTACGACACGCTGAAGCTTTCTTT. Translating gives CAWSVRHAEAFF.

Comments on this clonotype: A much larger clone lies one base from this, so it may be a read error. The V gene is TRBV20-1, the J gene TRBJ2-7; D is perhaps TRBD2 (5 bases). Trimming removed 3 bases from V and 6 bases from J, with 18 bases in between. Germline V gene data show CDR1 as DFQATT and CDR2 as SNEGSKA (reference sequence). CDR3 length: 14 amino acids. The CDR3: CSASPGPAVGEQYF. In nucleotides, the CDR3 is TGCAGTGCTAGTCCTGGACCAGCGGTCGGCGAGCAGTACTTC.

This clonotype was seen at least ten times. CDR3: CASSHGGGSGNSYEQYF. In nucleotides, the CDR3 is TGCGCCAGCAGCCATGGGGGGGGTAGCGGGAACTCCTACGAGCAGTACTTC. This chain joins TRBV5-1 and TRBJ2-7; 8 nucleotides match TRBD2. Germline V gene sequence: CDR1 SGHRS, CDR2 YFSETQ. After removal of 4 bases from V and 0 bases from J, the junction contained 12 bases not matched to a gene. This CDR3 contains 17 residues.